These 23 T cell receptor beta chains share one sample of origin, sequenced in a study of T-cell memory formation after mild COVID-19. Each CDR3 protein is one row after TCRdb ran MiXCR on the 5' RACE reads. The sample holds 350,000 to 500,000 distinct CDR3 sequences, more than 20% seen once. Sequencing was performed on PBMCs or a T cell subset sorted from them (not recorded which). The receptor source for this set is an adult woman who had mild COVID-19 (a few samples of this study predate the infection). Cell type and time point are not known.

This sequence joins TRBV7-9 and TRBJ2-2; 8 bases fit TRBD1. The CDR3 covers 17 residues. With 2 bases clipped from V and 3 bases from J, the junction kept 8 bases outside the gene matches. Germline V gives CDR1 SEHNR, CDR2 FQNEAQ (reference sequence). The CDR3 bases are TGTGCCAGCAGCTTACCCACGACAGGGGTCTACACCGGGGAGCTGTTTTTT. This gives the protein CASSLPTTGVYTGELFF.

A word on this clonotype: The junction departs from germline at one end; a sequencing error may be responsible. This chain links TRBV7-9 with TRBJ2-3; 7 bases fit TRBD2. Germline V gene lookup returns CDR1 SEHNR and CDR2 FQNEAQ (reference sequence). This CDR3 has 13 residues. The chain's CDR3 is CATSGISTDTQYF. CDR3 DNA sequence: TGTGCCACCAGCGGGATCAGCACAGATACGCAGTATTTT.

The chain recombines TRBV20-1 with TRBJ2-1, with a possible D match to TRBD1 (5 bases). The V and J ends lost 6 bases and 5 bases respectively, with 20 bases between them. This CDR3 has 15 residues. From germline, CDR1 is DFQATT and CDR2 SNEGSKA (reference sequence). CDR3 nucleotides: TGCAGTGCCCCAGGGCACTACTTGTCGAACAATGAGCAGTTCTTC. Protein product: CSAPGHYLSNNEQFF.

The CDR3 DNA follows: TGCAGTCAGATGACTAGCGGGGGAGAGACCCAGTACTTC. As protein: CSQMTSGGETQYF. V gene TRBV20-1 combines with J gene TRBJ2-5; 12 bases match TRBD2. This CDR3 has 13 residues. Germline-derived CDR1 and CDR2 are DFQATT and SNEGSKA (reference sequence). Germline trimming cut 8 bases from V and 4 bases from J; bases unmatched to any gene: 5.

This chain joins TRBV5-1 and TRBJ2-3, with 9 bases that match TRBD1. The germline V gene has CDR1 SGHRS and CDR2 YFSETQ. This CDR3 is 14 amino acids long. The ends lost 6 bases at V and 3 bases at J; junction bases unmatched: 5. CDR3 nucleotides: TGCGCCAGCAAAGACGGACAGGGGACAGATACGCAGTATTTT. As protein: CASKDGQGTDTQYF.

The chain couples TRBV15 to TRBJ2-1; 8 bases align to TRBD2. J gave up 2 bases and V 0 bases, and 9 bases lay outside the gene matches. Germline CDR1 reads LNHNV; CDR2 reads YYDKDF (reference sequence). The CDR3 has 18 residues. The CDR3 is CATSREKRLAGPYNEQFF. The CDR3 nucleotides are TGTGCCACCAGCAGAGAAAAGAGGCTAGCGGGTCCCTACAATGAGCAGTTCTTC.

In this sample, this clonotype turned up a few times. The chain has TRBV13 and TRBJ2-1; tentatively, D is TRBD1 (5 bases). The germline gives CDR1 PRHDT, CDR2 FYEKMQ (reference sequence). This CDR3 has 13 amino acids. Trimming stripped 4 bases from V and 15 bases from J, with 19 bases between. This chain's CDR3 is CASSYQLGRAPFF. The CDR3 DNA reads as TGTGCCAGCAGCTATCAGCTAGGCAGGGCGCCGTTCTTC.

The genes are TRBV25-1 and TRBJ2-3, with 11 bases lining up with TRBD1. Germline V gene lookup returns CDR1 MGHDK and CDR2 SYGVNS. The trim removed 6 bases at V and 7 bases at J, leaving 12 bases unmatched. The CDR3 extends over 16 amino acids. The CDR3 region has the DNA TGTGCCAGCAGCACCTCGCGAGGGACAGGGGGAAATACGCAGTATTTT. Protein: CASSTSRGTGGNTQYF.

This clonotype occurred a few times. The chain recombines TRBV7-2 with TRBJ1-5; TRBD1 might be the D (6 bases). Germline assignment: CDR1 SGHTA and CDR2 FQGNSA. CDR3 length equals 15 residues. V gave up 4 bases and J gave up 4 bases, with 14 bases separating them. As DNA, the CDR3 is TGTGCCAGCAGCTCCTTCCAGGGGCGGAATCAGCCCCAGCATTTT. Translation: CASSSFQGRNQPQHF.

The rearrangement joins TRBV20-1 to TRBJ2-7, with 8 bases lining up with TRBD1. This CDR3 has 15 amino acids. Germline V gene lookup returns CDR1 DFQATT and CDR2 SNEGSKA (reference sequence). The ends lost 2 bases at V and 6 bases at J; junction bases unmatched: 12. Written as DNA, the CDR3 is TGCAGTGCTAGAAAGGCAGGGGGCCTTGGAAGCGAGCAGTACTTC. It translates to CSARKAGGLGSEQYF.

V and J are TRBV11-1 and TRBJ2-7; D gene ambiguous. V was shortened by 5 bases and J by 1 base, with 15 bases between the two germline ends. Germline V gene data show CDR1 as SGHAT and CDR2 as FQDESV (reference sequence). The CDR3 contains 15 residues. CDR3: CASSPHLGLSYEQYF. Written as DNA, the CDR3 is TGTGCCAGCAGCCCCCACCTTGGGCTGTCCTACGAGCAGTACTTC.

The V gene is TRBV29-1, the J gene TRBJ2-3; D remains ambiguous. The length of the CDR3 is 13 residues. Germline V CDR1 and CDR2: SQVTM, ANQGSEA. With 3 bases removed from V and 0 bases from J, the gap between germline ends came to 7 bases. Here the CDR3 DNA reads TGCAGCGTTGATCTCGTTAGCACAGATACGCAGTATTTT. Translation: CSVDLVSTDTQYF.

This clonotype is a singleton in its sample. The V gene is TRBV7-2, the J gene TRBJ2-1; D uncertain. The CDR3 spans 15 residues. Trimming took off 1 base at V and 3 bases at J, with 10 bases between the two ends. The germline CDR1 and CDR2 sequences are SGHTA and FQGNSA. The CDR3 DNA is TGTGCCAGCAGCTTAGGCCAGGTCGACTACAATGAGCAGTTCTTC. Its translation is CASSLGQVDYNEQFF.

The rearrangement links TRBV12-5 to TRBJ1-1, with D unclear. CDR3 length: 18 amino acids. With 0 bases removed from V and 0 bases from J, the gap between germline ends came to 17 bases. The germline V gene encodes CDR1 LGHNT and CDR2 FRNRAP. The CDR3 loop reads CASGLVRKASILNTEAFF. The CDR3 nucleotides read TGTGCTAGTGGTTTGGTACGGAAGGCCTCGATACTGAACACTGAAGCTTTCTTT.

Only a few counts were recorded for this clonotype. The chain employs TRBV12-3 or TRBV12-4 and TRBJ1-1, with TRBD1 as a possible D gene (6 bases). The V gene lost 6 bases and the J gene lost 6 bases, with 17 bases spanning the gap. The CDR3 totals 14 residues. The CDR3 protein is CASSRRQASAEAFF. DNA of the CDR3: TGTGCCAGCAGCCGCCGACAGGCTAGCGCTGAAGCTTTCTTT.

This chain uses TRBV7-3 with TRBJ2-5; 13 bases map to TRBD2. The CDR3 is 16 amino acids. Unmatched junction bases numbered 6, after V lost 4 bases and J lost 4 bases. Germline lookup yields CDR1 SGHTA and CDR2 FQGTGA. The CDR3 reads CASSSRTSGGGETQYF. The DNA of the CDR3 is TGTGCCAGCAGCTCTCGGACTAGCGGGGGAGGAGAGACCCAGTACTTC.

This clonotype has only a few counts. V is TRBV5-1 and J is TRBJ2-2; weak D call: TRBD1 (6 bases). V dropped 4 bases and J dropped 4 bases, with 14 bases sitting between them. The CDR3 has 15 residues. CDR1 and CDR2 (germline): SGHRS, YFSETQ. Here the CDR3 DNA reads TGCGCCAGCAGCCCCGTCACAGGGATCACCGGGGAGCTGTTTTTT. It translates to CASSPVTGITGELFF.

CDR3 in amino acids: CSARPGGPLEQYF. CDR3 nucleotides: TGCAGTGCTAGACCGGGGGGGCCCCTCGAGCAGTACTTC. The chain is built from TRBV20-1 and TRBJ2-7; 8 positions match TRBD2. The germline V gene encodes CDR1 DFQATT and CDR2 SNEGSKA (reference sequence). This CDR3 region has 13 residues. Losses at the gene ends were 2 bases for V and 6 bases for J; bases not matched to a gene: 6.

This clonotype was seen a few times. The rearrangement joins TRBV28 to TRBJ2-1; D might be TRBD1 (5 bases). From germline, CDR1 is MDHEN and CDR2 SYDVKM. CDR3 length: 11 amino acids. V lost 7 bases to trimming and J lost 10 bases, with 11 bases between them. This CDR3 is CASIGVGEQFF. The CDR3 region has the DNA TGTGCCAGCATAGGGGTCGGAGAGCAGTTCTTC. The entire variable domain, with the rest obtained from reference TRBV28 and TRBJ2-1, is as follows: DVKVTQSSRYLVKRTGEKVFLECVQDMDHENMFWYRQDPGLGLRLIYFSYDVKMKEKGDIPEGYSVSREKKERFSLILESASTNQTSMYLCASIGVGEQFFGPGTRLTVL.

The table lists this clonotype with a few counts. CDR3 bases: TGTGCCAAACAGCCTTCGAACACCGGGGAGCTGTTTTTT. This sequence encodes CAKQPSNTGELFF. This rearrangement joins TRBV5-6 to TRBJ2-2; no definite D call. Trimming removed 9 bases from V and 0 bases from J, with 9 bases in between. Germline V gene data show CDR1 as SGHDT and CDR2 as YYEEEE. This CDR3 is 13 amino acids long. Full variable domain (outside the CDR3, taken from reference TRBV5-6 and TRBJ2-2): DAGVTQSPTHLIKTRGQQVTLRCSPKSGHDTVSWYQQALGQGPQFIFQYYEEEERQRGNFPDRFSGHQFPNYSSELNVNALLLGDSALYLCAKQPSNTGELFFGEGSRLTVL.

The chain joins TRBV14 to TRBJ2-2; TRBD1 matches at 7 bases. This CDR3 spans 17 amino acids. Germline CDR1 SGHDN, CDR2 FVKESK. V was pared by 1 base and J by 3 bases, with 8 bases of the junction left unmatched. The CDR3 loop is CASSQALLRGHTGELFF. The CDR3 bases are TGTGCCAGCAGCCAAGCCCTCTTGAGGGGGCACACCGGGGAGCTGTTTTTT.

This chain links TRBV10-2 with TRBJ1-2, with 7 nucleotides matching TRBD1. The germline gives CDR1 WSHSY, CDR2 SAAADI. The J segment lost 1 base and the V segment lost 5 bases, leaving 7 bases of the junction unmatched. The CDR3 is 15 amino acids. CDR3 sequence (DNA): TGCGCCAGCAGTAATTCGGGACAGAATAACTATGGCTACACCTTC. It encodes CASSNSGQNNYGYTF.

The chain couples TRBV29-1 to TRBJ2-3; 15 bases agree with TRBD2. CDR3 size: 18 residues. J was trimmed by 2 bases and V by 6 bases; bases with no gene match: 12. Germline V gene lookup returns CDR1 SQVTM and CDR2 ANQGSEA. The CDR3 DNA is TGCAGCGTCCAGGGACTAGCGGGGGGCACCGGATCCACAGATACGCAGTATTTT. Residues: CSVQGLAGGTGSTDTQYF.